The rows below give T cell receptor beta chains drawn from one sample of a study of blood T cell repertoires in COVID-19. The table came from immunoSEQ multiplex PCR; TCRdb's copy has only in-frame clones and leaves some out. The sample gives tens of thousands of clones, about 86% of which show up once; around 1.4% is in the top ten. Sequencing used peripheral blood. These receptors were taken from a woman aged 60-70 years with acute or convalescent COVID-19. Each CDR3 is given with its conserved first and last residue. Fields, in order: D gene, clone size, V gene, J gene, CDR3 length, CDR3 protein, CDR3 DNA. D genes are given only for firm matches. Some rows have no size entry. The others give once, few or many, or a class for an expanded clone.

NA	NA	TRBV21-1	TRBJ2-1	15	CASSKGPRGRGEQFF	TGTGCCAGCAGCAAAGGTCCCCGCGGGAGGGGTGAGCAGTTCTTC
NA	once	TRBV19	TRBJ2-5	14	CASSRAPHKETQYF	TGTGCCAGTAGTAGGGCGCCGCACAAAGAGACCCAGTACTTC
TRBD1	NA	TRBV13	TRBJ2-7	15	CASSPRDRGAYEQYF	TGTGCCAGCAGCCCTCGGGACAGGGGAGCCTACGAGCAGTACTTC
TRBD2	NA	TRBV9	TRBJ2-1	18	CASSVGVSGSGFYNEQFF	TGTGCCAGCAGCGTAGGTGTTAGCGGGAGTGGATTCTACAATGAGCAGTTCTTC
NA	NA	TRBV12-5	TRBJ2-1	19	CASGRGGNPGQGPYNEQFF	TGTGCTAGTGGCCGGGGGGGGAATCCGGGACAGGGCCCCTACAATGAGCAGTTCTTC
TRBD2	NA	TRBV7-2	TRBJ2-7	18	CASSPRTSGGLLPYEQYF	TGTGCCAGCAGCCCGCGGACTAGCGGGGGGCTATTGCCCTACGAGCAGTACTTC
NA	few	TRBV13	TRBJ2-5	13	CASRRGVQETQYF	TGTGCCAGCAGGCGGGGAGTTCAAGAGACCCAGTACTTC
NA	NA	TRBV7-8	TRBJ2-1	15	CASSQSSSSYNEQFF	TGTGCCAGCAGCCAGAGTTCAAGCTCCTACAATGAGCAGTTCTTC
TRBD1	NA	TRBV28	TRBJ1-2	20	CASSLIYSTGQGVLNYGYTF	TGTGCCAGCAGTTTAATCTATTCTACGGGACAGGGGGTGCTTAACTATGGCTACACCTTC
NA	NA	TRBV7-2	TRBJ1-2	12	CASSWQGGGYTF	TGTGCCAGCAGCTGGCAGGGAGGTGGCTACACCTTC
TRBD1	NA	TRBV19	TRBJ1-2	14	CASSTYRGEDGYTF	TGTGCCAGTAGTACCTACAGGGGCGAGGATGGCTACACCTTC
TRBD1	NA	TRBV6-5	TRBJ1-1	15	CASTLGQGAYTEAFF	TGTGCCAGCACCTTGGGACAGGGGGCGTATACTGAAGCTTTCTTT
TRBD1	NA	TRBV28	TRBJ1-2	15	CASSPGQGRVYGYTF	TGTGCCAGCAGCCCCGGACAGGGGAGGGTCTATGGCTACACCTTC
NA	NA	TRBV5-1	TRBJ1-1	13	CASSVGHMYEAFF	TGCGCCAGCAGCGTGGGACATATGTATGAAGCTTTCTTT
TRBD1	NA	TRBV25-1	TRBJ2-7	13	CASSPGQVGEQYF	TGTGCCAGCAGCCCCGGACAGGTCGGCGAGCAGTACTTC
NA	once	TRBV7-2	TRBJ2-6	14	CASSLRQGANVLTF	TGTGCCAGCAGCTTACGACAGGGGGCCAACGTCCTGACTTTC
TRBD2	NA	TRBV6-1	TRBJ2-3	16	CASSEGLAEFTDTQYF	TGTGCCAGCAGTGAGGGACTAGCGGAGTTCACAGATACGCAGTATTTT
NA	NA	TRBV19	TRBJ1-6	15	CASSEGVSYNSPLHF	TGTGCCAGTAGTGAAGGGGTCTCCTATAATTCACCCCTCCACTTT
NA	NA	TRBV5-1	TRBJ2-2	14	CASHRDRDTGELFF	TGCGCCAGCCACAGGGATCGGGACACCGGGGAGCTGTTTTTT
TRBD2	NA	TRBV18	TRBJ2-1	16	CASSRSTSGGGNEQFF	TGTGCCAGCTCACGATCGACTAGCGGGGGAGGGAATGAGCAGTTCTTC
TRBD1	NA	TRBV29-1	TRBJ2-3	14	CSVAGTGESDTQYF	TGCAGCGTTGCTGGGACAGGGGAGTCAGATACGCAGTATTTT
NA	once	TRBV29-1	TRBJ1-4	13	CSARGATNEKLFF	TGCAGCGCAAGGGGTGCCACTAATGAAAAACTGTTTTTT
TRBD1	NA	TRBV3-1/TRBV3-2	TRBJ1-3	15	CASSQGRGLGNTIYF	TGTGCCAGCAGCCAAGGCAGGGGGCTTGGAAACACCATATATTTT
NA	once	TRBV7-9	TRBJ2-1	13	CASSLVSDYEQFF	TGTGCCAGCAGCTTAGTTAGTGACTATGAGCAGTTCTTC
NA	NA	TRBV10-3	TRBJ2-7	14	CAISVGQSPYEQYF	TGTGCCATCAGTGTTGGACAGAGCCCCTACGAGCAGTACTTC
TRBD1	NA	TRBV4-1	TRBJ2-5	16	CASSRGQGGMLETQYF	TGCGCCAGCAGCCGGGGACAGGGAGGAATGCTGGAGACCCAGTACTTC
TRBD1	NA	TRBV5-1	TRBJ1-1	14	CASRTGVLGTEAFF	TGCGCCAGCAGAACAGGGGTTCTGGGCACTGAAGCTTTCTTT
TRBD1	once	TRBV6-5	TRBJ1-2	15	CASSYLGQGAPGYTF	TGTGCCAGCAGTTACCTGGGACAGGGGGCTCCTGGCTACACCTTC
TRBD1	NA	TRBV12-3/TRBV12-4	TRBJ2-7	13	CASRRQGAGEQYF	TGTGCCAGCAGACGACAGGGGGCAGGGGAGCAGTACTTC
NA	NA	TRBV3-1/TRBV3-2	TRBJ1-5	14	CASSQGQANQPQHF	TGTGCCAGCAGCCAAGGGCAGGCTAATCAGCCCCAGCATTTT
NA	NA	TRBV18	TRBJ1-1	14	CASSPWKGDTEAFF	TGTGCCAGCTCACCATGGAAGGGAGACACTGAAGCTTTCTTT
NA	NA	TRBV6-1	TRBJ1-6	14	CASSERQSASPLHF	TGTGCCAGCAGTGAGCGGCAATCGGCATCACCCCTCCACTTT
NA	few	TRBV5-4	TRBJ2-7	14	CASSSIQGNYEQYF	TGTGCCAGCAGCTCGATTCAGGGTAACTACGAGCAGTACTTC
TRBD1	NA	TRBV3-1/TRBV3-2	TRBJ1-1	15	CASSDSDRLNTEAFF	TGTGCCAGCAGCGACTCGGACAGGTTGAACACTGAAGCTTTCTTT
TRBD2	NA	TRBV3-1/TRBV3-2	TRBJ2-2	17	CASSPPTSGRRTGELFF	TGTGCCAGCAGCCCCCCAACTAGCGGGAGACGAACCGGGGAGCTGTTTTTT
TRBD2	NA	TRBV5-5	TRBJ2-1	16	CASSSIAGGLYNEQFF	TGTGCCAGCAGCTCGATAGCGGGGGGCTTATACAATGAGCAGTTCTTC
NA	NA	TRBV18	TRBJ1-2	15	CASSPQDSSNYGYTF	TGTGCCAGCTCACCACAGGACAGCTCTAACTATGGCTACACCTTC
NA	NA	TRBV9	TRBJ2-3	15	CASSLRGETTDTQYF	TGTGCCAGCAGCCTGCGTGGGGAGACGACAGATACGCAGTATTTT
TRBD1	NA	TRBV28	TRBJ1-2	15	CASSRPGQGAYGYTF	TGTGCCAGCAGCCGACCGGGACAGGGGGCCTATGGCTACACCTTC
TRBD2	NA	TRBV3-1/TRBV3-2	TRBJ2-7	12	CASSQVGRESYF	TGTGCCAGCAGCCAAGTTGGGCGGGAGTCGTACTTC
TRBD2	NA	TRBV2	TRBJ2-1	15	CASTRLAGGDNEQFF	TGTGCCAGCACGAGACTAGCGGGGGGGGATAATGAGCAGTTCTTC
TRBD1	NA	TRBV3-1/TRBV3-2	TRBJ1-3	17	CASSQLYQGVTGNTIYF	TGTGCCAGCAGCCAACTCTATCAGGGGGTAACTGGAAACACCATATATTTT
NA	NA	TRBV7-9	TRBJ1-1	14	CASSLSLTAQEAFF	TGTGCCAGCAGCTTAAGCTTAACAGCACAAGAAGCTTTCTTT
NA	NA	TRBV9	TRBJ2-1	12	CASSANSREQFF	TGTGCCAGCAGCGCGAACAGCCGAGAGCAGTTCTTC
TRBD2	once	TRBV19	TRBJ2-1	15	CASSMGLAGYNEQFF	TGTGCCAGTAGTATGGGACTAGCGGGATACAATGAGCAGTTCTTC
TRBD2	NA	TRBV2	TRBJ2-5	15	CASSYGLAGKETQYF	TGTGCCAGCAGCTACGGACTAGCGGGAAAGGAGACCCAGTACTTC
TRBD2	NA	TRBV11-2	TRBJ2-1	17	CASSPGPGLVIYNEQFF	TGTGCCAGCAGCCCCGGCCCGGGACTAGTTATATACAATGAGCAGTTCTTC
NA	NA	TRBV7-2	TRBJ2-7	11	CASSPLHEQYF	TGTGCCAGCAGCCCCCTCCACGAGCAGTACTTC
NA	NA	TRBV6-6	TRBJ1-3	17	CASSPPLQKGRGNTIYF	TGTGCCAGCAGTCCCCCCCTACAAAAGGGGCGAGGAAACACCATATATTTT
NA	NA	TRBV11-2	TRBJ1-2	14	CASSLVSGEYGYTF	TGTGCCAGCAGCCTAGTTTCGGGGGAATATGGCTACACCTTC
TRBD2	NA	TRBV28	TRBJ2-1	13	CASGLAGGKEQFF	TGTGCCAGCGGACTAGCGGGGGGGAAAGAGCAGTTCTTC
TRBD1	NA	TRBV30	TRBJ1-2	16	CAWSHDLRGRGYGYTF	TGTGCCTGGAGCCACGACCTCAGGGGGCGGGGGTATGGCTACACCTTC
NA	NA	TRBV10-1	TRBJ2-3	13	CASSDISPDTQYF	TGCGCCAGCAGTGATATTAGCCCAGATACGCAGTATTTT
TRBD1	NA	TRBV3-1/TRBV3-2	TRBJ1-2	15	CASSSPGQGAYGYTF	TGTGCCAGCAGCAGCCCGGGACAGGGGGCCTATGGCTACACCTTC